This TCR beta chain was sequenced for a study of blood T cell repertoires in COVID-19. Study-level background: Samples came from the United States, Italy and Spain, spanning acute and convalescent COVID-19. T cells, B-cell-depleted T cells, or PBMCs supplied cDNA or gDNA.

V was cut by 5 bases and J by 0 bases, with 13 bases left in between. Germline CDR1 and CDR2: MNHEY and SVGAGI. The CDR3 consists of 15 residues. In the original analysis: From reference gene primer amplification, estimates of nucleated cell counts were derived. Profiling relied on immunoSEQ multiplex PCR, and the TCRdb table lists in-frame clones only, not all of them. V, J and clone size are taken as reported in that table, and D and trimming were inferred from the DNA itself. The data show under 150,000 clones, with 90% seen just once and more than 3% held by the top ten. Sequenced: peripheral blood. The origin of this receptor is a man aged 45-65 years with active COVID-19. This chain uses TRBV6-5 with TRBJ1-1, with D perhaps TRBD1 (6 bases). The CDR3, as DNA: TGTGCCAGCAGTCAGGACAGATCCATGAACACTGAAGCTTTCTTT. Encoded protein: CASSQDRSMNTEAFF.